The source of this TCR beta chain is a study of tumor and adjacent non-tumor tissue in lung cancer. Study-level background: There were about 12 adenocarcinoma, a couple of squamous cell carcinoma and 1 small cell lung cancer cases. Each sample yielded 3.5 million to 5 million productive TCRbeta reads on average. Patients were aged about 30 to 76, about 10 men and about five women, stage I to III. General study points: Top 100 clones took a larger repertoire share in normal lung.

As for this clonotype: As yet, its antigen is unknown. At one end the junction does not follow the germline gene, possibly because of a read error.

This CDR3 comprises 13 residues. Germline CDR1 reads DFQATT; CDR2 reads SNEGSKA (reference sequence). TCRbeta libraries were built with three rounds of nested PCR, modified from ARM-PCR. TCRdb fed the multiplex PCR reads into MiXCR, producing one record per CDR3 protein. The repertoire holds about 66,000 distinct CDR3 sequences, 55% to 85% seen once, with about 28% in the top ten. No cell sorting was done before RNA was extracted from the tissue. The rearrangement joins TRBV20-1 to TRBJ2-7; tentatively, D is TRBD2 (7 bases). Sequencing was performed on lung tumor tissue. The receptor comes from a man between 60 and 75 years old with non-small cell lung cancer. The CDR3 here is CTARRGATYKQYF. DNA for the CDR3: TGCACTGCTAGACGGGGGGCCACCTACAAGCAGTACTTC.